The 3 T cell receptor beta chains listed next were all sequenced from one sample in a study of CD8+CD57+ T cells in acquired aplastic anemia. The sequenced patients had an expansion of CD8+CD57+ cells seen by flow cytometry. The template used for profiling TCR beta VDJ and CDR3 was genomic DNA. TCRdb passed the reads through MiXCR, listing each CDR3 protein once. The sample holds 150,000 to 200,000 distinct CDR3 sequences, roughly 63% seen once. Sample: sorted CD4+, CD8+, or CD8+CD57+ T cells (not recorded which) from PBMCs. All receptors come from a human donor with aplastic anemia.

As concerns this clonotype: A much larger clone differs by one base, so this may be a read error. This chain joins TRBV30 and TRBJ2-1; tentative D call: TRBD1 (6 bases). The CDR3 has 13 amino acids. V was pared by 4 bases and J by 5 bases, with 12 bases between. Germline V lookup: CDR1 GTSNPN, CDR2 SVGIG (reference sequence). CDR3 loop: CAWMETGHNEQFF. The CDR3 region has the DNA TGTGCCTGGATGGAGACAGGTCACAATGAGCAGTTCTTC. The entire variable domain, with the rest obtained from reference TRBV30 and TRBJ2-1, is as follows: SQTIHQWPATLVQPVGSPLSLECTVEGTSNPNLYWYRQAAGRGLQLLFYSVGIGQISSEVPQNLSASRPQDRQFILSSKKLLLSDSGFYLCAWMETGHNEQFFGPGTRLTVL.

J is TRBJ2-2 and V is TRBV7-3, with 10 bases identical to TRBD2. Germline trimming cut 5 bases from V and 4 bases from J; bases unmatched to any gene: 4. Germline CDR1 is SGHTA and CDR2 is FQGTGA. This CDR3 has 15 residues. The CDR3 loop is CASSPSSGGTGELFF. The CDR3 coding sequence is TGTGCCAGCAGCCCTTCTAGCGGGGGCACCGGGGAGCTGTTTTTT.

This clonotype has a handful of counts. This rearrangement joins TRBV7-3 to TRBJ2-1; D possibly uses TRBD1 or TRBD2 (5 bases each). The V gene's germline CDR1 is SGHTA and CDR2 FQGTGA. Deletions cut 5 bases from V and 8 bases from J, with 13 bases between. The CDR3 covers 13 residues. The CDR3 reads CASSEIWGYEQFF. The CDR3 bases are TGTGCCAGCAGCGAAATATGGGGGTATGAGCAGTTCTTC.